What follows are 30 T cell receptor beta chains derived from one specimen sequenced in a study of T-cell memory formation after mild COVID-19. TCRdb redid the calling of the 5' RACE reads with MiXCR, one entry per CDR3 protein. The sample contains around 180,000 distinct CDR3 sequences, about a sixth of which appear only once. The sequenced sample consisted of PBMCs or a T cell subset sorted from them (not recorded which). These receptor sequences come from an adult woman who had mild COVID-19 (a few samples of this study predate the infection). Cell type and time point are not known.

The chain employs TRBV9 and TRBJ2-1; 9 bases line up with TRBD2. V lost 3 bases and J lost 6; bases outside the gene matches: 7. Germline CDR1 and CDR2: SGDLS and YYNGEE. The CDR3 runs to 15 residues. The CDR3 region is CASSATSGALNEQFF. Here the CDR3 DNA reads TGTGCCAGCAGCGCGACTAGCGGAGCGCTCAATGAGCAGTTCTTC.

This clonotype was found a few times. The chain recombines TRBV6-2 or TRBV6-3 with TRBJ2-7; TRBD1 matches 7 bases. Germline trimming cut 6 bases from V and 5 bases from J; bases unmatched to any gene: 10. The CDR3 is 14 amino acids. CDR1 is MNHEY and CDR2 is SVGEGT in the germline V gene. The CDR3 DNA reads TGTGCCAGCAGCAACAGGGGCCTTGTAGACGAGCAGTACTTC. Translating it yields CASSNRGLVDEQYF.

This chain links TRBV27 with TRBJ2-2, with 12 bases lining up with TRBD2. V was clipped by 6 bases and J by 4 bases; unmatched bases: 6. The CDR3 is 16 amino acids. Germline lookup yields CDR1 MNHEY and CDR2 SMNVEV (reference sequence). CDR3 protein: CASSLAGGQGTGELFF. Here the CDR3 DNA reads TGTGCCAGCAGCCTAGCGGGAGGGCAAGGCACCGGGGAGCTGTTTTTT.

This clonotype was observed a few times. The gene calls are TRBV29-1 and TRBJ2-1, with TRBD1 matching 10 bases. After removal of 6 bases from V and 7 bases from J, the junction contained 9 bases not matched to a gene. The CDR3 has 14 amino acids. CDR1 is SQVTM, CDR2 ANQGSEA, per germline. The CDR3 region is CSVRSRTGGNEQFF. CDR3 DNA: TGCAGCGTAAGATCGAGGACAGGGGGGAATGAGCAGTTCTTC.

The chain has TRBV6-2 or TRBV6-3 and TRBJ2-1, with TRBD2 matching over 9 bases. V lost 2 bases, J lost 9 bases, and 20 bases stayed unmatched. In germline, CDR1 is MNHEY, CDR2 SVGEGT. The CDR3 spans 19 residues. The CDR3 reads CASSYETVELAGPSGEQFF. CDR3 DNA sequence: TGTGCCAGCAGTTACGAGACAGTCGAGCTAGCGGGGCCCTCCGGTGAGCAGTTCTTC.

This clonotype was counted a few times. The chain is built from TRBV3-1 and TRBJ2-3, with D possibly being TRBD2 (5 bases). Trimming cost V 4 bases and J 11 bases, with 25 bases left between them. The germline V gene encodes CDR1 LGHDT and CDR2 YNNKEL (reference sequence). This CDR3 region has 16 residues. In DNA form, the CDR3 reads TGTGCCAGCAGCCGAGGCCGTTTAGCGACCGCGTCGGGGCAGTATTTT. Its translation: CASSRGRLATASGQYF.

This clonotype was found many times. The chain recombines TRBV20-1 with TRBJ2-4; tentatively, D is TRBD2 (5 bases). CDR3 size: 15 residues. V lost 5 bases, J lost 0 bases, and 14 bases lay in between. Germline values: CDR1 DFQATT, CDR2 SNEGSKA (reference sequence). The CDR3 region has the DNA TGCAGTGCTCTGACCGGACTCACAGCCAAAAACATTCAGTACTTC. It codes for CSALTGLTAKNIQYF.

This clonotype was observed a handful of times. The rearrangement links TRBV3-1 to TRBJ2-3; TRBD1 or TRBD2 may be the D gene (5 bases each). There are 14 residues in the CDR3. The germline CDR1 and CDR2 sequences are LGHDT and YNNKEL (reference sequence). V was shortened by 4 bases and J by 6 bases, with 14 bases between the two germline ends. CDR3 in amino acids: CASSRSSWGDTQYF. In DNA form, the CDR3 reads TGTGCCAGCAGCCGATCTTCTTGGGGGGATACGCAGTATTTT.

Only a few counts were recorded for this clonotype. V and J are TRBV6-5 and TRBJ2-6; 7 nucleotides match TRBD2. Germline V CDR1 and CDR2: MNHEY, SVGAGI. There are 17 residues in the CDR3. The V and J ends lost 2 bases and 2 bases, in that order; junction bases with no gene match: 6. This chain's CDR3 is CASSYRATSAGANVLTF. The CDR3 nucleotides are TGTGCCAGCAGTTACAGGGCCACTAGCGCTGGGGCCAACGTCCTGACTTTC.

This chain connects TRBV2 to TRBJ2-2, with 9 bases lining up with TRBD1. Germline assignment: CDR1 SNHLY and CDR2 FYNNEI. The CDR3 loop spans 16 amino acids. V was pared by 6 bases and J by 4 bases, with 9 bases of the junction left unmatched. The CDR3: CASRQQGAITTGELFF. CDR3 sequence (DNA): TGTGCCAGCAGACAACAGGGGGCAATTACCACCGGGGAGCTGTTTTTT.

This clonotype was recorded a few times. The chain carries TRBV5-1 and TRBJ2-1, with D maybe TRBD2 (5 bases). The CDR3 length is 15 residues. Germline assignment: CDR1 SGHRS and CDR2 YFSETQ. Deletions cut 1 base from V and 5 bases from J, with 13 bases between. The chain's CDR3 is CASSLSGSSDNEQFF. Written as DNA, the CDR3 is TGCGCCAGCAGCTTGTCGGGGTCCTCTGACAATGAGCAGTTCTTC. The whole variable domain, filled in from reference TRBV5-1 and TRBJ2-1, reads KAGVTQTPRYLIKTRGQQVTLSCSPISGHRSVSWYQQTPGQGLQFLFEYFSETQRNKGNFPGRFSGRQFSNSRSEMNVSTLELGDSALYLCASSLSGSSDNEQFFGPGTRLTVL.

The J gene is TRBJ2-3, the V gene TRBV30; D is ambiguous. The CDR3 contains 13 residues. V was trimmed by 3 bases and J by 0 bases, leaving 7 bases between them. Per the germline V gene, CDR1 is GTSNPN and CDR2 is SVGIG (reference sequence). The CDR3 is CAWRITSTDTQYF. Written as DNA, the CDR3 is TGTGCCTGGAGGATTACTAGCACAGATACGCAGTATTTT.

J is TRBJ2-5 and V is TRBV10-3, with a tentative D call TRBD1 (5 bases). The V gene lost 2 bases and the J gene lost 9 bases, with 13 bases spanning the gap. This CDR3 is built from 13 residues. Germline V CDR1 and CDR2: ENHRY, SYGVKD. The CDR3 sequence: CAISEDGQSAQYF. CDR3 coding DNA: TGTGCCATCAGTGAGGATGGACAATCGGCCCAGTACTTC.

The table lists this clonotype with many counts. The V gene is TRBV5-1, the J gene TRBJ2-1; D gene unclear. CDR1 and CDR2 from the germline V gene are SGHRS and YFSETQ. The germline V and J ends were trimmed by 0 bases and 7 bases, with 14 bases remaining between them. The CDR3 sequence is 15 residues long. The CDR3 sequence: CASSLETPFANEQFF. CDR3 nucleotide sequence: TGCGCCAGCAGCTTGGAAACCCCTTTCGCGAATGAGCAGTTCTTC. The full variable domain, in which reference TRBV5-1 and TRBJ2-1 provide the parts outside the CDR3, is KAGVTQTPRYLIKTRGQQVTLSCSPISGHRSVSWYQQTPGQGLQFLFEYFSETQRNKGNFPGRFSGRQFSNSRSEMNVSTLELGDSALYLCASSLETPFANEQFFGPGTRLTVL.

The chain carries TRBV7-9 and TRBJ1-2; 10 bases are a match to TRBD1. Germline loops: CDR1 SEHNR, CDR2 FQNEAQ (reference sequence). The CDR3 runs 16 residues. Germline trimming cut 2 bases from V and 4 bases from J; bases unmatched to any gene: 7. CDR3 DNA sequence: TGTGCCAGCAGCTTAAGACAGGGGGCCGCTTCCTATGGCTACACCTTC. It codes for CASSLRQGAASYGYTF.

The CDR3: CASGLQGIRYEQYF. CDR3 sequence (DNA): TGTGCCAGCGGGCTACAGGGAATCCGCTACGAGCAGTACTTC. J is TRBJ2-7 and V is TRBV12-3 or TRBV12-4; a possible D gene is TRBD1 (6 bases). V dropped 8 bases and J dropped 3 bases, with 17 bases sitting between them. The CDR3 consists of 14 residues.

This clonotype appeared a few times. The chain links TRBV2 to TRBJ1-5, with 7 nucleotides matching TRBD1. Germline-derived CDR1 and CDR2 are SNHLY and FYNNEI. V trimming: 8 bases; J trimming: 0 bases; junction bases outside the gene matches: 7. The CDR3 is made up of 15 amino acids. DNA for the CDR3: TGTGCCAGCGGACAGGAAGGATATAGCAATCAGCCCCAGCATTTT. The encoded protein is CASGQEGYSNQPQHF.

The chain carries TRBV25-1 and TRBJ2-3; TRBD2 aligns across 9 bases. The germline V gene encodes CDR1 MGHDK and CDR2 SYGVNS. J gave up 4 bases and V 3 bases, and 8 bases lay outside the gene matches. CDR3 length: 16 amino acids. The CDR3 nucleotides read TGTGCCAGCAGTGATCACGGCGGGGGGGCCTCAGATACGCAGTATTTT. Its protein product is CASSDHGGGASDTQYF.

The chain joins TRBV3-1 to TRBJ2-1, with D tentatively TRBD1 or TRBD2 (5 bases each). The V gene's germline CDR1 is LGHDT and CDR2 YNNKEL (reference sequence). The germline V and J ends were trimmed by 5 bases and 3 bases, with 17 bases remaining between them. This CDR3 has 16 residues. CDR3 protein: CASSSGMGVGYNEQFF. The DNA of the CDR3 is TGTGCCAGCAGCTCAGGTATGGGGGTTGGCTACAATGAGCAGTTCTTC.

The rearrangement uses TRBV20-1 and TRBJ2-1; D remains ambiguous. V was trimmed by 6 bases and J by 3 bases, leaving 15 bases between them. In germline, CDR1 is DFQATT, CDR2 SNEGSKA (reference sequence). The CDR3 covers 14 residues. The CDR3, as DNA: TGCAGTGCCCCACGAAGGCAGAACTACAATGAGCAGTTCTTC. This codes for CSAPRRQNYNEQFF.

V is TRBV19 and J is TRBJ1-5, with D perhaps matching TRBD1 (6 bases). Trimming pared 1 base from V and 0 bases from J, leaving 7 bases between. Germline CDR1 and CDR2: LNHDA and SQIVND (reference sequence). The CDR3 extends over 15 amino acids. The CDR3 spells CASSIGTVSNQPQHF. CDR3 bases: TGTGCCAGTAGTATAGGGACAGTTAGCAATCAGCCCCAGCATTTT.

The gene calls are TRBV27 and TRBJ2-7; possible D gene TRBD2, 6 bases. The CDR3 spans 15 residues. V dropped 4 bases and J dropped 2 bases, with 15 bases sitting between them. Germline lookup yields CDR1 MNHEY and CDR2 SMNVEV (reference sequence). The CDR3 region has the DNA TGTGCCAGCAGTTCCTCCGGGACTGTCACCTACGAGCAGTACTTC. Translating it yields CASSSSGTVTYEQYF.

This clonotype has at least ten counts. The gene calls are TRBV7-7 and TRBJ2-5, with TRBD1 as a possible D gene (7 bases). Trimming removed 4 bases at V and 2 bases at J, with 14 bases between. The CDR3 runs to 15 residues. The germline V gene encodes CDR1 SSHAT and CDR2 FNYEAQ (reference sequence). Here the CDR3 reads CASSSGRTGQETQYF. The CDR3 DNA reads TGTGCCAGCAGCTCAGGGAGGACAGGTCAAGAGACCCAGTACTTC.

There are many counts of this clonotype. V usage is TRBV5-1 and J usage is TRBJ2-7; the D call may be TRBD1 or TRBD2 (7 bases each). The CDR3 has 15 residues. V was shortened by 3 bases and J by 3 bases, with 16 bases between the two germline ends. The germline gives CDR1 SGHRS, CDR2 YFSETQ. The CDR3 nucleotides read TGCGCCAGCAGCTCGGGGGGAGGGGGCAACTACGAGCAGTACTTC. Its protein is CASSSGGGGNYEQYF.

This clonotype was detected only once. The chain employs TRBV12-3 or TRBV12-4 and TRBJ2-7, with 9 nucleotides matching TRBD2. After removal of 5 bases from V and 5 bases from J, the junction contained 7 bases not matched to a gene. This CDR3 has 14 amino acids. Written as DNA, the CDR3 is TGTGCCAGCAGTCGGCGGGAGGGCGAGAACGAGCAGTACTTC. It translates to CASSRREGENEQYF.

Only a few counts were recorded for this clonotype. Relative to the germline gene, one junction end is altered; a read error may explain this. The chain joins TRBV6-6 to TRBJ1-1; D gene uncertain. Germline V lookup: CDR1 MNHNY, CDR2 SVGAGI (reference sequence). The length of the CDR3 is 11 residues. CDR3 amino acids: CASSPTTGAFF. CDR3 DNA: TGTGCCAGCAGTCCGACCACTGGAGCTTTCTTT.

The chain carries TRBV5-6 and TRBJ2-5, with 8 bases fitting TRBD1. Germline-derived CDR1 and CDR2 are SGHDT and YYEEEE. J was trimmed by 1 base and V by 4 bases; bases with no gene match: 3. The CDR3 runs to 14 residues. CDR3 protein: CASSPGQVQETQYF. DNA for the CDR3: TGTGCCAGCAGCCCGGGACAGGTCCAAGAGACCCAGTACTTC. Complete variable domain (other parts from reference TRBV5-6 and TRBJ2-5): DAGVTQSPTHLIKTRGQQVTLRCSPKSGHDTVSWYQQALGQGPQFIFQYYEEEERQRGNFPDRFSGHQFPNYSSELNVNALLLGDSALYLCASSPGQVQETQYFGPGTRLLVL.

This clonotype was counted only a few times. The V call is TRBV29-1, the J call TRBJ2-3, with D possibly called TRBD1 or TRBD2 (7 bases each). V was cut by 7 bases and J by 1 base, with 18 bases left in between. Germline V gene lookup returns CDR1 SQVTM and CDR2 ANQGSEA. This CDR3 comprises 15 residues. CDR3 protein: CSDRPTGRGTDTQYF. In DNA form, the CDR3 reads TGCAGCGACCGACCGACAGGGAGGGGCACAGATACGCAGTATTTT.

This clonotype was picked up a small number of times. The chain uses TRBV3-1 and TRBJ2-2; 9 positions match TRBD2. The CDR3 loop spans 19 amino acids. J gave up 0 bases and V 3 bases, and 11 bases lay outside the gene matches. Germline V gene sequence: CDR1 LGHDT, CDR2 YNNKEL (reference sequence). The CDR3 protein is CASSHPFGTSFTNTGELFF. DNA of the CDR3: TGTGCCAGCAGCCACCCTTTTGGGACTAGCTTTACGAACACCGGGGAGCTGTTTTTT.

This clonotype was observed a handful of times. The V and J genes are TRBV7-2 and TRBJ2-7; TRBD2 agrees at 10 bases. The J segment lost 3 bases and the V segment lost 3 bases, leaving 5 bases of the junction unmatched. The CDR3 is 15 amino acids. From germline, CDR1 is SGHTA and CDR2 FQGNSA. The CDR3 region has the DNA TGTGCCAGCAGCTTTTGGGCTAGCGGGAGCTACGAGCAGTACTTC. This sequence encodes CASSFWASGSYEQYF.